Sequencing of this T cell receptor (beta chain) was carried out in a study of neurological immune-mediated disorders. This clonotype has a count of ten or more. Time point: longitudinal time-point 2. MiXCR, applied by TCRdb to the 5' RACE reads, yields one record per CDR3 protein. The table lists roughly 80,000 distinct CDR3 sequences, about 5.6% of them singletons. Sequencing was performed on PBMCs. This receptor was identified in an older woman with multiple sclerosis.

The CDR3 loop reads CAWSPGGVNRNQPQHF. The CDR3 nucleotides are TGTGCCTGGTCCCCCGGTGGGGTGAACCGGAATCAGCCCCAGCATTTT. The chain couples TRBV30 to TRBJ1-5; D gene ambiguous. The CDR3 has 16 residues. V lost 5 bases and J lost 4, with 21 bases in between. Germline assignment: CDR1 GTSNPN and CDR2 SVGIG (reference sequence). The variable domain in full, completed from reference TRBV30 and TRBJ1-5, reads SQTIHQWPATLVQPVGSPLSLECTVEGTSNPNLYWYRQAAGRGLQLLFYSVGIGQISSEVPQNLSASRPQDRQFILSSKKLLLSDSGFYLCAWSPGGVNRNQPQHFGDGTRLSIL.